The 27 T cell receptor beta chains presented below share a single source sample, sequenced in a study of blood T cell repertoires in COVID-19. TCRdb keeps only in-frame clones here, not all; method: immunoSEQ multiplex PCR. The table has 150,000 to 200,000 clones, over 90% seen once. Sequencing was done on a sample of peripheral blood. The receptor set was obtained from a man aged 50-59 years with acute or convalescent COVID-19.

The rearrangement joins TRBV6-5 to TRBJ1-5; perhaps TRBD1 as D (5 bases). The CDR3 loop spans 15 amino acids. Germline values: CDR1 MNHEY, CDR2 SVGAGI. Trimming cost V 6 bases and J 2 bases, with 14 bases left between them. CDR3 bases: TGTGCCAGCAGCTCTGATGGGGGGGGCAATCAGCCCCAGCATTTT. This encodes CASSSDGGGNQPQHF.

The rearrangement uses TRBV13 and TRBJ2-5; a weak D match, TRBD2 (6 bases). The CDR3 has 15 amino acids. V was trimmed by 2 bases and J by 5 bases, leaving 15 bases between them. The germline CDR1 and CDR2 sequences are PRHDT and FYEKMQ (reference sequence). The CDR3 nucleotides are TGTGCCAGCAGCTTATCAGGGAGGCGCGGGGAGACCCAGTACTTC. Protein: CASSLSGRRGETQYF.

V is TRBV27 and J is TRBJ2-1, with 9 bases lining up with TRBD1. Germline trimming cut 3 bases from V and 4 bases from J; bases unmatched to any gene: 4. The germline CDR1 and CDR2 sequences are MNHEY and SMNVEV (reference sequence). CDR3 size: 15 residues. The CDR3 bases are TGTGCCAGCAGTTTGGGGACAGGGCCATACAATGAGCAGTTCTTC. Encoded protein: CASSLGTGPYNEQFF.

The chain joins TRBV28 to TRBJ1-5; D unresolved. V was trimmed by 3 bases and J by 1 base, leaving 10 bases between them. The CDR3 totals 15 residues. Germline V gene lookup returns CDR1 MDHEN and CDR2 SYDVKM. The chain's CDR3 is CASSFRAGSNQPQHF. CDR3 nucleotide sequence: TGTGCCAGCAGTTTTAGGGCGGGAAGCAATCAGCCCCAGCATTTT.

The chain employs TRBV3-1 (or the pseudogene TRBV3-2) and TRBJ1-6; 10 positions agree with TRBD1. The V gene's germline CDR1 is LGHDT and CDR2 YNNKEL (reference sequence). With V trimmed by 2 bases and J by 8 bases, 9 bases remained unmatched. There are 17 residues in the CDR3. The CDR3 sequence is CASSQRYWDRGDSPLHF. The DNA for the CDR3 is TGTGCCAGCAGCCAAAGATATTGGGACAGGGGTGATTCACCCCTCCACTTT.

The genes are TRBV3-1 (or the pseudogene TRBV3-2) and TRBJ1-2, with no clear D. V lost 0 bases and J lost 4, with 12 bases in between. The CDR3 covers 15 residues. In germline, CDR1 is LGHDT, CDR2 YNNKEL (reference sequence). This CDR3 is CASSQDHREVYGYTF. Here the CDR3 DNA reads TGTGCCAGCAGCCAAGATCACCGGGAAGTCTATGGCTACACCTTC.

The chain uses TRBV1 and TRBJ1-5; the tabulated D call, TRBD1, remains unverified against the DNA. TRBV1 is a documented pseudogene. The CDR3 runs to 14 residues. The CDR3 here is CTSSQDRSNQPQHF. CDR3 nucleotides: TGCACCAGCAGCCAGGACAGAAGCAATCAGCCCCAGCATTTT.

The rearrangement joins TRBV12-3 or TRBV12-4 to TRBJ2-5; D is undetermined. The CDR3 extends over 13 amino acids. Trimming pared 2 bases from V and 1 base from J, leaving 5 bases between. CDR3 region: CASSLPLQETQYF. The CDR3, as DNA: TGTGCCAGCAGTTTACCCCTCCAAGAGACCCAGTACTTC.

The CDR3 nucleotides are TGCGCCAGCAGCCCCTTCGCGGGAGCCGCCTACAATGAGCAGTTCTTC. It codes for CASSPFAGAAYNEQFF. The chain joins TRBV5-1 to TRBJ2-1, with TRBD2 matching 7 bases. The ends lost 4 bases at V and 2 bases at J; junction bases unmatched: 9. The CDR3 has 16 amino acids. The germline gives CDR1 SGHRS, CDR2 YFSETQ.

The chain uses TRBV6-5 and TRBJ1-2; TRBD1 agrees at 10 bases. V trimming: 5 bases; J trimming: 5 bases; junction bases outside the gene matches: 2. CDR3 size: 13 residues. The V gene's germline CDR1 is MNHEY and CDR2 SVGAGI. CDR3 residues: CASSRTGGYGYTF. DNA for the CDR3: TGTGCCAGCAGTCGGACAGGGGGGTATGGCTACACCTTC.

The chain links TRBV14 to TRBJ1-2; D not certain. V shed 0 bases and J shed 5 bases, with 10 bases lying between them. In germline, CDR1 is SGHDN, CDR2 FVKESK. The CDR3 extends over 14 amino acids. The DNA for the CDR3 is TGTGCCAGCAGCCAAGACCACGCGCGGTATGGCTACACCTTC. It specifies CASSQDHARYGYTF.

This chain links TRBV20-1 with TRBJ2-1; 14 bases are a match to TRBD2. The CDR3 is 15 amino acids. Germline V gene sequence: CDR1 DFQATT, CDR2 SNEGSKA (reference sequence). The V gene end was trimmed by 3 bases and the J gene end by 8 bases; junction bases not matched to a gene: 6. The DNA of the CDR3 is TGCAGTGCTAGTGTGGGGACTAGCGGGAGAGATGAGCAGTTCTTC. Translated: CSASVGTSGRDEQFF.

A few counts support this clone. This CDR3 is CASNILQGKGEAFF. The CDR3 DNA reads as TGTGCCAGCAACATATTACAGGGGAAGGGTGAAGCTTTCTTT. The chain uses TRBV13 and TRBJ1-1; 7 bases line up with TRBD1. The V and J ends lost 7 bases and 7 bases, in that order; junction bases with no gene match: 12. Germline V gives CDR1 PRHDT, CDR2 FYEKMQ (reference sequence). This CDR3 is built from 14 residues.

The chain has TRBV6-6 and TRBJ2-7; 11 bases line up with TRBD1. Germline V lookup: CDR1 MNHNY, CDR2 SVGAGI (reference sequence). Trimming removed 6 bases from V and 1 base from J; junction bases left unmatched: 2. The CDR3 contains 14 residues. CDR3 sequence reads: CASRGDRGSYEQYF. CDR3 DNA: TGTGCCAGCAGGGGGGACAGGGGGTCCTACGAGCAGTACTTC.

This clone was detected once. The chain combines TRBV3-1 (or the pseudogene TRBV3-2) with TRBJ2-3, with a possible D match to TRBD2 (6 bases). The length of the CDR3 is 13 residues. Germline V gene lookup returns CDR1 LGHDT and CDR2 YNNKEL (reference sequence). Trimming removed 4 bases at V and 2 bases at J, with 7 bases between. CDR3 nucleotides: TGTGCCAGCAGCCCGGACTACACAGATACGCAGTATTTT. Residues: CASSPDYTDTQYF.

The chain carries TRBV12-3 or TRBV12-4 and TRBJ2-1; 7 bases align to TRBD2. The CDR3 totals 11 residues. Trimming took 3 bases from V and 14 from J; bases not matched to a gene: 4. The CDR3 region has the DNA TGTGCCAGCAGTTTGCGGGAGTTAGAGTTCTTC. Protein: CASSLRELEFF.

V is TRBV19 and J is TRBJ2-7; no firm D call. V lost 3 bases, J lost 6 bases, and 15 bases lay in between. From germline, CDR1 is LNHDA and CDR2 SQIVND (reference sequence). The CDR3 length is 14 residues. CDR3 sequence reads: CASSIPGAPREQYF. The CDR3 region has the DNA TGTGCCAGTAGTATCCCCGGAGCCCCTCGCGAGCAGTACTTC. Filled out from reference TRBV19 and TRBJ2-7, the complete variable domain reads DGGITQSPKYLFRKEGQNVTLSCEQNLNHDAMYWYRQDPGQGLRLIYYSQIVNDFQKGDIAEGYSVSREKKESFPLTVTSAQKNPTAFYLCASSIPGAPREQYFGPGTRLTVT.

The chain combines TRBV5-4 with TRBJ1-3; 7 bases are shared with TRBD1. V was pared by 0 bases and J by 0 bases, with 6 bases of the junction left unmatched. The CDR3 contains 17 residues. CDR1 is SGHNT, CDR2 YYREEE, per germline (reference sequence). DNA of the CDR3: TGTGCCAGCAGCTTGGGACAGGGAGGTGGCTCTGGAAACACCATATATTTT. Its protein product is CASSLGQGGGSGNTIYF.

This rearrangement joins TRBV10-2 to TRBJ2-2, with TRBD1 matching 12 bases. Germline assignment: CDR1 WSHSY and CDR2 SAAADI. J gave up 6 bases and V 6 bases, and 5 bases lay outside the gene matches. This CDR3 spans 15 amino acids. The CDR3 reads CASSSGTGGPGELFF. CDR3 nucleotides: TGCGCCAGCAGCTCCGGGACAGGGGGCCCCGGGGAGCTGTTTTTT.

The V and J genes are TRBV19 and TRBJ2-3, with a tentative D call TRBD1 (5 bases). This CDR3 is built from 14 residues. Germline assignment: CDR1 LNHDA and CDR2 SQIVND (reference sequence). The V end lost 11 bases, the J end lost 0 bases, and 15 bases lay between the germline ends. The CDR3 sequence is CASTVQGSTDTQYF. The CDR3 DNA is TGTGCCTCGACCGTGCAGGGTAGCACAGATACGCAGTATTTT.

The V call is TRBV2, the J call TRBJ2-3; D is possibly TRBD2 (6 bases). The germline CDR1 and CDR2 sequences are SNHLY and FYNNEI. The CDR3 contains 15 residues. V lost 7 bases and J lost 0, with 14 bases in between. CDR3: CASTDRGTSTDTQYF. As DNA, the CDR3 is TGTGCCAGCACCGACCGGGGGACGAGCACAGATACGCAGTATTTT.

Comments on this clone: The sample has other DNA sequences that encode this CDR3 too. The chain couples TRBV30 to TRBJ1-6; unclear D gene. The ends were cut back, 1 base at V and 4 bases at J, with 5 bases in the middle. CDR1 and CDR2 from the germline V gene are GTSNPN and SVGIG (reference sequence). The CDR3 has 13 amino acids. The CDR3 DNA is TGTGCCTGGAGTGGGAGTTATAATTCACCCCTCCACTTT. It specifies CAWSGSYNSPLHF.

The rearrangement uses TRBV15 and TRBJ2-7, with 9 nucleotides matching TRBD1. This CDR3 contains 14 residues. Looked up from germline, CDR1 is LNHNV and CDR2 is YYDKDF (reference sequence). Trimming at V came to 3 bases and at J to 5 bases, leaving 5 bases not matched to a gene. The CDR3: CATSRGQGFDEQYF. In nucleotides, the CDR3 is TGTGCCACCAGCAGGGGACAGGGCTTTGACGAGCAGTACTTC.

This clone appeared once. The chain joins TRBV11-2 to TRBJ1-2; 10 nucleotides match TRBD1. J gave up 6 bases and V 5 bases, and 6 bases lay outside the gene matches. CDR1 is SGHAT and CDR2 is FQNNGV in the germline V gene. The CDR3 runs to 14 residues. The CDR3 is CASSAGTGEHGYTF. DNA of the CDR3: TGTGCCAGCAGCGCCGGGACAGGGGAGCATGGCTACACCTTC.

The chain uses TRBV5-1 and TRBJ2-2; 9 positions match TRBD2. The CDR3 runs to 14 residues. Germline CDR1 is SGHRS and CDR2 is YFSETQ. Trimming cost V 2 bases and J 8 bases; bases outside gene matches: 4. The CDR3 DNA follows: TGCGCCAGCAGCTTACCGGGACTAGCAGGGGAGCTGTTTTTT. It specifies CASSLPGLAGELFF.

CDR3 in amino acids: CASSGTVTGGEKLFF. CDR3 coding DNA: TGTGCCAGCAGTGGAACAGTCACGGGAGGTGAAAAACTGTTTTTT. The chain combines TRBV2 with TRBJ1-4; D unclear. This CDR3 region has 15 residues. The germline CDR1 and CDR2 sequences are SNHLY and FYNNEI. The V end lost 4 bases, the J end lost 7 bases, and 16 bases lay between the germline ends.

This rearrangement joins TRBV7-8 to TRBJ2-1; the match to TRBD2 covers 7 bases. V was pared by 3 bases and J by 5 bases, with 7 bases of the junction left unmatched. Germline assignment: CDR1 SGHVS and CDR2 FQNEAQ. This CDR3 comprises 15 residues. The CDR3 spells CASSLWGGRNNEQFF. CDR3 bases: TGTGCCAGCAGCTTGTGGGGGGGGAGAAACAATGAGCAGTTCTTC.